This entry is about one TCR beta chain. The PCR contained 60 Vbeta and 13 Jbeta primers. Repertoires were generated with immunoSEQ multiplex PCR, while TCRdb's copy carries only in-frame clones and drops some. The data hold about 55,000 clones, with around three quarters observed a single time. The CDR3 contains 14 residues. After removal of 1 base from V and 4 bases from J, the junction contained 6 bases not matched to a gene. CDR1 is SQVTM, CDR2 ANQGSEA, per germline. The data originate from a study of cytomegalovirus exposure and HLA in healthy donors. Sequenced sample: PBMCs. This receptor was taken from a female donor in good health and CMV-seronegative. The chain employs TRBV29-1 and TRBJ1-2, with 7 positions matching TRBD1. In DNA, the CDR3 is TGCAGCGTTGAAGGCCAGACAGGGCCCTATGGCTACACCTTC. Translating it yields CSVEGQTGPYGYTF.